These 6 T cell receptor beta chains came from one sample sequenced in a study of blood T cells in healthy people across ages. Next came a second PCR, run for about 7 to 12 cycles, which used a sample-barcoded 5' primer along with a J-beta primer mix. TCRdb called the 5' RACE reads again in MiXCR, with one record for every CDR3 protein. The top ten hold roughly 2.1% of the sample, which has about 1.8 million distinct CDR3 sequences, around 48% seen once. The sequenced sample was blood. The receptors were gathered from a woman in her forties in good health.

This clonotype was observed a handful of times. The rearrangement links TRBV4-2 to TRBJ2-1; 8 bases align to TRBD2. The junction had 8 bases not matched to a gene; V was cut back by 6 bases and J by 4 bases. CDR3 length: 15 amino acids. Per germline, CDR1 LGHNA and CDR2 YNFKEQ. CDR3: CASSGAGATYNEQFF. DNA for the CDR3: TGTGCCAGCAGTGGAGCGGGGGCTACATACAATGAGCAGTTCTTC.

This clonotype was counted between two and nine times. The chain combines TRBV27 with TRBJ1-4, with D possibly being TRBD1 (6 bases). V gave up 6 bases and J gave up 8 bases, with 13 bases separating them. Germline V gives CDR1 MNHEY, CDR2 SMNVEV (reference sequence). This CDR3 has 13 amino acids. CDR3: CASRNRDREKLFF. The CDR3 nucleotides are TGTGCCAGCAGGAACAGGGATCGGGAAAAACTGTTTTTT.

This clonotype has more than one count but fewer than ten. CDR3 sequence: CASSSPPVFTGKDYGYTF. CDR3 in DNA: TGTGCCAGCAGCTCGCCCCCGGTGTTTACAGGGAAGGATTATGGCTACACCTTC. The chain has TRBV7-6 and TRBJ1-2; possible D gene TRBD1, 6 bases. The ends were cut back, 4 bases at V and 5 bases at J, with 26 bases in the middle. Per the germline V gene, CDR1 is SGHVS and CDR2 is FNYEAQ. This CDR3 region has 18 residues.

A few counts support this clonotype. The chain is built from TRBV4-1 and TRBJ2-3; 10 bases align to TRBD1. CDR1 MGHRA and CDR2 YSYEKL come from the germline V gene. This CDR3 is built from 16 residues. With V trimmed by 4 bases and J by 3 bases, 7 bases remained unmatched. In nucleotides, the CDR3 is TGCGCCAGCAGCCTAGACGGGACAGGGGTGACAGATACGCAGTATTTT. Amino acid sequence: CASSLDGTGVTDTQYF.

The table lists this clonotype with a few counts. The chain has TRBV21-1 and TRBJ2-7; TRBD1, the table's D call, lacks a check against the DNA. TRBV21-1 represents a pseudogene. The CDR3 contains 14 residues. The CDR3 sequence: CASSNRPRPYEQYF. The CDR3 bases are TGTGCCAGCAGCAATCGGCCCCGACCCTACGAGCAGTACTTC.

This clonotype was recorded a few times. The chain combines TRBV11-2 with TRBJ2-1, with D tentatively TRBD2 (6 bases). V was pared by 1 base and J by 4 bases, with 14 bases between. The CDR3 consists of 16 residues. Germline V lookup: CDR1 SGHAT, CDR2 FQNNGV. The CDR3 DNA reads as TGTGCCAGCAGCTTAGCCCCTGCGGGACGGTACAATGAGCAGTTCTTC. Protein product: CASSLAPAGRYNEQFF.